This is a list of T cell receptor beta chains from one sample in a study of high-grade serous ovarian cancer treatment subgroups. This table comes from immunoSEQ multiplex PCR, and its TCRdb copy is limited to in-frame clones, with some not included. The table shows thousands of clones, with 75% to 80% occurring only once. Sequenced material: tumor tissue. The receptors shown here come from a human donor with high-grade serous ovarian cancer. Each CDR3 is given with its conserved first and last residue. The D gene is left open where the match is weak. Some rows mark clone size as missing; the rest say once, few, many or name a class of expanded clone.

D,V,J,size,DNA,CDR3
.,TRBV4-3,TRBJ2-7,few,TGCGCCAGCAGCCAAGATTCCAGGGGATACGAGCAGTACTTC,CASSQDSRGYEQYF
TRBD2,TRBV4-1,TRBJ2-1,.,TGCGCCAGCAGTGCCCTAGCGGGATACAATGAGCAGTTCTTC,CASSALAGYNEQFF
.,TRBV5-1,TRBJ1-1,few,TGCGCCAGCAGCGCCGGGTTCGAAGCTTTCTTT,CASSAGFEAFF
TRBD2,TRBV2,TRBJ2-6,.,TGTGCCAGCAGCATTAGCGGGGAGTCTGGGGCCAACGTCCTGACTTTC,CASSISGESGANVLTF
.,TRBV12-5,TRBJ1-5,few,TGTGCTAGTGCCGGAGGGGGGCAACAGCCCCAGCATTTT,CASAGGGQQPQHF
.,TRBV2,TRBJ1-5,.,TGTGCCAGCAGTGAGCAGGGACGTAATCAGCCCCAGCATTTT,CASSEQGRNQPQHF
TRBD1,TRBV10-3,TRBJ1-4,.,TGTGCCATCAGTGAGGGGACAGGGAATGAAAAACTGTTTTTT,CAISEGTGNEKLFF
.,TRBV6-5,TRBJ2-1,few,TGTGCCAGCAGTTACTCAGGGTTTGGTTACAATGAGCAGTTCTTC,CASSYSGFGYNEQFF
.,TRBV4-1,TRBJ1-1,.,TGCGCCAGCAGCCCCCCCCGGATGAACACTGAAGCTTTCTTT,CASSPPRMNTEAFF
.,TRBV5-4,TRBJ2-1,once,TGTGCCAGCAGCTTGGCCGGGCTAGTTTTAAATGAGCAGTTCTTC,CASSLAGLVLNEQFF
.,TRBV29-1,TRBJ1-1,few,TGCAGCGTTAACAGGGATGTAGACACTGAAGCTTTCTTT,CSVNRDVDTEAFF
.,TRBV27,TRBJ2-7,few,TGTGCCAGCAGTTTAGGGCACGTAAAGGCACTGCAGTACTTC,CASSLGHVKALQYF